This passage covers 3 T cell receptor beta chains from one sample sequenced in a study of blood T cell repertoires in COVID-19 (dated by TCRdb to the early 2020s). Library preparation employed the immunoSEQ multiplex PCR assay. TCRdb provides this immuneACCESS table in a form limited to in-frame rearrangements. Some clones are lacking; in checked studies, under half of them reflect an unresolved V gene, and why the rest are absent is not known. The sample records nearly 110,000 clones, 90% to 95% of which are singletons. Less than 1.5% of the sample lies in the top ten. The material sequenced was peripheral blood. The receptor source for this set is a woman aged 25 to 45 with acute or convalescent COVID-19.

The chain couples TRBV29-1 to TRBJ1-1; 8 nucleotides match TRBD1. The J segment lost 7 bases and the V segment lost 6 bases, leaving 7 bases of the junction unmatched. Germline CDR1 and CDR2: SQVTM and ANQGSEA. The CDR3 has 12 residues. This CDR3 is CSVIRQGNEAFF. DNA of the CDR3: TGCAGCGTCATACGACAGGGGAATGAAGCTTTCTTT. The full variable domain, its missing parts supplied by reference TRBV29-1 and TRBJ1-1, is SAVISQKPSRDICQRGTSLTIQCQVDSQVTMMFWYRQQPGQSLTLIATANQGSEATYESGFVIDKFPISRPNLTFSTLTVSNMSPEDSSIYLCSVIRQGNEAFFGQGTRLTVV.

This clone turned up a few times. DNA for the CDR3: TGTGCCAGTAGTATCGGGACTAGCGTATACAATGAGCAGTTCTTC. Protein: CASSIGTSVYNEQFF. This chain joins TRBV19 and TRBJ2-1; 10 bases are a match to TRBD2. The V and J ends lost 3 bases and 4 bases, in that order; junction bases with no gene match: 3. Germline V lookup: CDR1 LNHDA, CDR2 SQIVND (reference sequence). The CDR3 runs to 15 residues.

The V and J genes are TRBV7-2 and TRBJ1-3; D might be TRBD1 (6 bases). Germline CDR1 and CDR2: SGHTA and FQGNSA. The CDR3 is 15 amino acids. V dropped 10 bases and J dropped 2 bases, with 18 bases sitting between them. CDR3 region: CANILQGTAGNTIYF. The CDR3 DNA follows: TGTGCCAACATATTACAGGGAACGGCTGGAAACACCATATATTTT.